These 30 T cell receptor beta chains originate from one sample sequenced in a study of beta chain features in type 1 diabetes. Study-level results: Among all four CD4+ subsets, Type 1 diabetes patients had TCRB CDR3s that were moderately but significantly shorter.

Antigen specificity for these receptors is unknown. The whole isolated RNA underwent reverse transcription, so sequencing captured expressed TCRB transcripts. Data came from immunoSEQ multiplex PCR; TCRdb stores just in-frame clones and leaves some out. The sample holds about 240,000 clones, approximately 15% seen once. The source material was naive CD4+ T cells from blood. The receptor source for this set is a man younger than 45 with type 1 diabetes.

This clone was seen only a few times. The gene calls are TRBV6-1 and TRBJ2-4, with D possibly TRBD1 on 5 matching bases. Trimming cost V 0 bases and J 5 bases, with 11 bases left between them. This CDR3 region has 15 residues. From germline, CDR1 is MNHNS and CDR2 SASEGT. CDR3 DNA: TGTGCCAGCAGTGAAGCGCTTGACAGTGAAAACATTCAGTACTTC. As protein: CASSEALDSENIQYF.

This chain connects TRBV6-5 to TRBJ1-5; the D gene is possibly TRBD1 (5 bases). CDR1 is MNHEY, CDR2 SVGAGI, per germline. The germline V and J ends were trimmed by 6 bases and 2 bases, with 11 bases remaining between them. The CDR3 covers 14 residues. The CDR3 region has the DNA TGTGCCAGCAGAACAGGTTCAGGCAATCAGCCCCAGCATTTT. Its protein is CASRTGSGNQPQHF.

This clone was found a few times. The CDR3 spells CASRQGGNQPQHF. DNA of the CDR3: TGTGCCAGTCGACAGGGGGGCAATCAGCCCCAGCATTTT. This sequence joins TRBV19 and TRBJ1-5, with 9 bases matching TRBD1. This CDR3 has 13 amino acids. Germline-derived CDR1 and CDR2 are LNHDA and SQIVND (reference sequence). The junction had 1 base not matched to a gene; V was cut back by 8 bases and J by 2 bases.

This chain connects TRBV9 to TRBJ2-1; 7 bases map to TRBD2. The CDR3 loop spans 15 amino acids. Germline lookup yields CDR1 SGDLS and CDR2 YYNGEE. Unmatched junction bases numbered 7, after V lost 0 bases and J lost 7 bases. The CDR3 region has the DNA TGTGCCAGCAGCGTAGCGGGAGGTACTTGGAATGAGCAGTTCTTC. Its translation: CASSVAGGTWNEQFF.

This clone was counted once. The chain uses TRBV5-1 and TRBJ2-1, with D perhaps TRBD2 (6 bases). Germline loops: CDR1 SGHRS, CDR2 YFSETQ. This CDR3 contains 16 residues. Trimming cost V 0 bases and J 0 bases, with 10 bases left between them. Written as DNA, the CDR3 is TGCGCCAGCAGCTTGGGCGCGGGGAGCTCCTACAATGAGCAGTTCTTC. Protein product: CASSLGAGSSYNEQFF.

This clone was observed a few times. The chain carries TRBV25-1 and TRBJ1-2; D unclear. Trimming stripped 6 bases from V and 2 bases from J, with 10 bases between. CDR1 and CDR2 from the germline V gene are MGHDK and SYGVNS. CDR3 length: 13 residues. In DNA, the CDR3 is TGTGCCAGCAGCTACGGTCGGAACTATGGCTACACCTTC. Encoded protein: CASSYGRNYGYTF.

This chain connects TRBV19 to TRBJ1-1, with TRBD1 matching over 8 bases. Germline V gene lookup returns CDR1 LNHDA and CDR2 SQIVND (reference sequence). The V and J ends lost 0 bases and 5 bases, in that order; junction bases with no gene match: 5. This CDR3 is built from 15 residues. CDR3 in amino acids: CASSIETGVVTEAFF. In DNA form, the CDR3 reads TGTGCCAGTAGTATAGAGACAGGGGTGGTGACTGAAGCTTTCTTT.

This clone occurred a few times. V and J are TRBV19 and TRBJ1-1; 9 bases match TRBD1. From germline, CDR1 is LNHDA and CDR2 SQIVND (reference sequence). CDR3 length: 15 residues. Trimming at V came to 5 bases and at J to 1 base, leaving 5 bases not matched to a gene. CDR3 region: CASSSNRGPNTEAFF. In nucleotides, the CDR3 is TGTGCCAGTAGTTCCAACAGGGGGCCGAACACTGAAGCTTTCTTT.

The rearrangement links TRBV19 to TRBJ1-2; 9 bases are shared with TRBD1. The CDR3 has 14 residues. The V gene's germline CDR1 is LNHDA and CDR2 SQIVND (reference sequence). The V and J ends lost 7 bases and 7 bases, in that order; junction bases with no gene match: 10. In nucleotides, the CDR3 is TGTGCCAGTAATCCGGGACAGGGCCGGTCTGGCTACACCTTC. It yields the protein CASNPGQGRSGYTF.

This clone was counted only a few times. The chain joins TRBV6-1 to TRBJ1-4; D is possibly TRBD1 (6 bases). V was pared by 7 bases and J by 2 bases, with 14 bases between. Germline V gene sequence: CDR1 MNHNS, CDR2 SASEGT. The CDR3 covers 15 residues. The CDR3 nucleotides are TGTGCCAGCACCGGGACATTATCGACTAATGAAAAACTGTTTTTT. This translates into CASTGTLSTNEKLFF.

In this sample, this clone turned up a few times. The gene calls are TRBV30 and TRBJ1-1; D might be TRBD1 (6 bases). CDR3 size: 16 residues. Germline V lookup: CDR1 GTSNPN, CDR2 SVGIG (reference sequence). Trimming took 0 bases from V and 5 from J, leaving 19 bases between them. The CDR3 DNA is TGTGCCTGGAGTGTATGGCCCAGGGGAATGAGTACTGAAGCTTTCTTT. Encoded protein: CAWSVWPRGMSTEAFF.

V is TRBV11-1 and J is TRBJ2-3, with 15 bases matching TRBD2. The CDR3 contains 18 residues. The germline CDR1 and CDR2 sequences are SGHAT and FQDESV (reference sequence). Unmatched junction bases numbered 7, after V lost 4 bases and J lost 2 bases. The CDR3 nucleotides read TGTGCCAGCAGCTCTCGGGGGACTAGCGGGAGGTTCACAGATACGCAGTATTTT. The encoded protein is CASSSRGTSGRFTDTQYF.

The chain combines TRBV2 with TRBJ1-2; 8 bases are a match to TRBD1. Trimming at V came to 6 bases and at J to 2 bases, leaving 8 bases not matched to a gene. The CDR3 is 15 amino acids. In germline, CDR1 is SNHLY, CDR2 FYNNEI. CDR3: CASSLNRGLNYGYTF. The CDR3 nucleotides are TGTGCCAGCAGCCTGAACAGGGGGTTGAACTATGGCTACACCTTC.

This clone came up a few times. The chain uses TRBV4-1 and TRBJ1-1; possible D gene TRBD1, 6 bases. The CDR3 runs 14 residues. Germline CDR1 and CDR2: MGHRA and YSYEKL. V gave up 2 bases and J gave up 5 bases, with 12 bases separating them. The CDR3 reads CASSQLSRGTEAFF. CDR3 sequence (DNA): TGCGCCAGCAGCCAACTAAGCAGGGGAACTGAAGCTTTCTTT.

This clone came up a few times. V and J are TRBV5-1 and TRBJ1-1; D unresolved. Trimming cost V 0 bases and J 4 bases, with 16 bases left between them. The CDR3 has 16 amino acids. CDR1 is SGHRS and CDR2 is YFSETQ in the germline V gene. The CDR3 reads CASSLASGSLVTEAFF. The CDR3 bases are TGCGCCAGCAGCTTGGCCTCCGGGAGTCTCGTCACTGAAGCTTTCTTT.

The rearrangement uses TRBV19 and TRBJ1-1; D is ambiguous. This CDR3 is built from 13 residues. CDR1 and CDR2 (germline): LNHDA, SQIVND (reference sequence). V lost 4 bases and J lost 4, with 10 bases in between. For the CDR3, the DNA is TGTGCCAGTAGTAGATTTGGGAGCACTGAAGCTTTCTTT. Translation: CASSRFGSTEAFF.

This clone was observed a handful of times. The chain couples TRBV4-2 to TRBJ2-1; 16 positions match TRBD2. With V trimmed by 4 bases and J by 0 bases, 3 bases remained unmatched. This CDR3 has 18 amino acids. The germline CDR1 and CDR2 sequences are LGHNA and YNFKEQ. The CDR3, as DNA: TGTGCCAGCAGCCCGGGACTAGCGGGGGGGAGCTCCTACAATGAGCAGTTCTTC. This sequence encodes CASSPGLAGGSSYNEQFF.

The rearrangement links TRBV11-2 to TRBJ1-2; tentatively, D is TRBD1 (5 bases). Trimming shortened V by 6 bases and J by 0 bases, and 17 bases separated the two germline ends. Germline values: CDR1 SGHAT, CDR2 FQNNGV. The CDR3 contains 16 residues. CDR3 bases: TGTGCCAGCAGGGCCCTAAGGGGTGACACTAACTATGGCTACACCTTC. Its translation: CASRALRGDTNYGYTF.

V is TRBV11-2 and J is TRBJ2-2; weak D call: TRBD1 (5 bases). Trimming removed 9 bases at V and 5 bases at J, with 13 bases between. Germline V lookup: CDR1 SGHAT, CDR2 FQNNGV. CDR3 length: 13 amino acids. The CDR3 sequence: CASCPGLTGELFF. The CDR3 region has the DNA TGTGCCAGTTGTCCAGGGCTGACCGGGGAGCTGTTTTTT.

This chain joins TRBV18 and TRBJ2-3, with D uncertain. This CDR3 contains 17 residues. Per the germline V gene, CDR1 is KGHSH and CDR2 is LQKENI. V lost 3 bases, J lost 5 bases, and 21 bases lay in between. The CDR3 DNA reads as TGTGCCAGCTCACCCTCTTATTTCGCGGTAGAAAAAGATACGCAGTATTTT. It is translated as CASSPSYFAVEKDTQYF.

This clone came up a few times. This CDR3 reads CASSARDRGNTEAFF. CDR3 bases: TGTGCCAGCAGCGCCCGGGACAGGGGGAACACTGAAGCTTTCTTT. The V gene is TRBV7-9, the J gene TRBJ1-1; TRBD1 agrees at 10 bases. The CDR3 has 15 residues. V shed 5 bases and J 1 base; nucleotides not matched to a gene: 4. CDR1 is SEHNR and CDR2 is FQNEAQ in the germline V gene (reference sequence).

This clone turned up a few times. The gene calls are TRBV5-4 and TRBJ1-2; D uncertain. CDR3 length equals 15 residues. Germline-derived CDR1 and CDR2 are SGHNT and YYREEE (reference sequence). V was shortened by 4 bases and J by 6 bases, with 19 bases between the two germline ends. This CDR3 is CASSADRRLIDGYTF. CDR3 nucleotide sequence: TGTGCCAGCAGCGCAGACCGGAGACTGATTGATGGCTACACCTTC.

This clone was detected only a few times. The chain has TRBV27 and TRBJ2-2; weak D call: TRBD2 (5 bases). V was pared by 6 bases and J by 6 bases, with 14 bases between. Germline V gene sequence: CDR1 MNHEY, CDR2 SMNVEV (reference sequence). This CDR3 is 14 amino acids long. Written as DNA, the CDR3 is TGTGCCAGCAGGCCCACTAGAGGCGCCGGGGAGCTGTTTTTT. Amino acid sequence: CASRPTRGAGELFF.

This clone was seen more than once but under ten times. The V gene is TRBV30, the J gene TRBJ2-1, with D uncertain. CDR1 is GTSNPN, CDR2 SVGIG, per germline (reference sequence). Trimming stripped 4 bases from V and 4 bases from J, with 17 bases between. The CDR3 is 15 residues long. Here the CDR3 reads CAWTHGSDQYNEQFF. The CDR3 DNA reads as TGTGCCTGGACCCACGGGTCGGATCAATACAATGAGCAGTTCTTC. The whole variable domain, remainder taken from reference TRBV30 and TRBJ2-1, is SQTIHQWPATLVQPVGSPLSLECTVEGTSNPNLYWYRQAAGRGLQLLFYSVGIGQISSEVPQNLSASRPQDRQFILSSKKLLLSDSGFYLCAWTHGSDQYNEQFFGPGTRLTVL.

For the CDR3, the DNA is TGCGCCAGCAGCTCCGACAGGGGCTTTGACACTGAAGCTTTCTTT. Translating gives CASSSDRGFDTEAFF. The chain links TRBV5-1 to TRBJ1-1; 8 nucleotides line up with TRBD1. Germline loops: CDR1 SGHRS, CDR2 YFSETQ. After removal of 3 bases from V and 3 bases from J, the junction contained 7 bases not matched to a gene. The CDR3 is 15 residues long.

The chain couples TRBV2 to TRBJ1-1; no reliable D call. This CDR3 is built from 14 residues. Per germline, CDR1 SNHLY and CDR2 FYNNEI. The V and J ends lost 7 bases and 0 bases respectively, with 12 bases between them. For the CDR3, the DNA is TGTGCCAGCACCGACACGGCCATGAACACTGAAGCTTTCTTT. Residues: CASTDTAMNTEAFF.

V gene TRBV6-5 combines with J gene TRBJ1-2; D is perhaps TRBD1 (6 bases). V was pared by 4 bases and J by 8 bases, with 20 bases between. Germline V gene data show CDR1 as MNHEY and CDR2 as SVGAGI. CDR3 length: 15 amino acids. CDR3 protein: CASSLDSQGVRGYTF. For the CDR3, the DNA is TGTGCCAGCAGTTTGGACTCACAGGGTGTAAGGGGCTACACCTTC.

This clone turned up a few times. The rearrangement uses TRBV10-3 and TRBJ2-7; 10 positions agree with TRBD2. Losses at the gene ends were 10 bases for V and 2 bases for J; bases not matched to a gene: 14. The CDR3 extends over 16 amino acids. The germline gives CDR1 ENHRY, CDR2 SYGVKD. The CDR3 DNA sequence: TGTGCCACCGGTGGGCTAGCTAGCGGGAGTGCCTACGAGCAGTACTTC. Amino acids: CATGGLASGSAYEQYF.

The chain recombines TRBV6-5 with TRBJ1-2; weak D call: TRBD1 (5 bases). There are 15 residues in the CDR3. Trimming took off 0 bases at V and 4 bases at J, with 12 bases between the two ends. The germline V gene has CDR1 MNHEY and CDR2 SVGAGI. The chain's CDR3 is CASSYSRQGAYGYTF. CDR3 nucleotide sequence: TGTGCCAGCAGTTACTCGAGGCAGGGCGCCTATGGCTACACCTTC.

V gene TRBV7-9 combines with J gene TRBJ1-1; 11 bases align to TRBD1. The CDR3 spans 17 residues. CDR1 and CDR2 (germline): SEHNR, FQNEAQ (reference sequence). With V trimmed by 4 bases and J by 0 bases, 7 bases remained unmatched. For the CDR3, the DNA is TGTGCCAGCAGCTCACCGGGACAGGGGGTAATGAACACTGAAGCTTTCTTT. Translated: CASSSPGQGVMNTEAFF.